The T cell receptor (beta chain) described here comes from a study of shared clonotypes between healthy human individuals. Findings and limits, study-wide: An anticipated effect of sequencing depth on clonotype sharing among donors was recognized. Collection of samples was limited to blood; tissue repertoires likely differ.

In the CD4+ fraction, cells were divided into CD45RA+ naive and CD45RA-negative memory subsets. Researchers divided each subset's genomic DNA evenly across several immunoSEQ plates. Here immunoSEQ multiplex PCR was the method, and the copy in TCRdb shows in-frame clones only, minus some. The table shows 1,500,000 or so clones, with 96% occurring only once. With respect to this clone: Its antigen is undetermined.

The ends were cut back, 7 bases at V and 6 bases at J, with 13 bases in the middle. CDR3 length equals 13 residues. CDR1 is KGHSH and CDR2 is LQKENI in the germline V gene. Material for sequencing was naive CD4+ T cells sorted from blood. Described subset: CD45RA+ positively selected. The receptor was isolated from a man aged 30 to 39 in good health. This chain connects TRBV18 to TRBJ1-3; D ambiguous. CDR3: CASLPMRENTIYF. The CDR3 DNA sequence: TGTGCCAGCTTACCTATGAGGGAAAACACCATATATTTT.